These T cell receptor beta chains were read from a single sample in a study of T cell repertoires in cytomegalovirus infection. TCRdb reprocessed the reads via MiXCR and lists one record per CDR3 protein. This sample has some 250,000 distinct CDR3 sequences, with roughly 9% found just once. The specimen sequenced was PBMCs. Source of these receptors: a human donor in good health (CMV status not recorded). Some clones in this sample may be carry-over from other donors' samples. The CDR3 runs from the conserved cysteine through the conserved F or W. A D gene is named only where the DNA matches it firmly. Expanded clones get a size class; other rows say once, few or many, or leave the size out.

NA	TRBV9	TRBJ1-2	TRBD1	TGTGCCAGCAGCAGGGGGGACAGCCCTTATGGCTACACCTTC	CASSRGDSPYGYTF
many	TRBV12-3/TRBV12-4	TRBJ1-6	NA	TGTGCCAGCACGGTCAGAGCAAATTCACCCCTCCACTTT	CASTVRANSPLHF
few	TRBV29-1	TRBJ2-2	NA	TGCAGCGGGGGCGTACACACCGGGGAGCTGTTTTTT	CSGGVHTGELFF
NA	TRBV19	TRBJ2-7	NA	TGTGCCAGTACTCCGGGACGCCGGTCCTCCGAGCAGTACTTC	CASTPGRRSSEQYF
many	TRBV29-1	TRBJ1-1	NA	TGCAGCGTTGTCCGACAATCAAACACTGAAGCTTTCTTT	CSVVRQSNTEAFF
many	TRBV28	TRBJ2-7	TRBD1	TGTGCCAGCAGTGTCCCCGGGACAGGTTATCACGAGCAGTACTTC	CASSVPGTGYHEQYF
many	TRBV20-1	TRBJ2-3	TRBD1	TGCAGTGCTAAAAAACTGACAGGGAACTTTGCAGATACGCAGTATTTT	CSAKKLTGNFADTQYF
NA	TRBV7-2	TRBJ1-1	NA	TGTGCCAGCACGGACGGGCCATACTTGAACACTGAAGCTTTCTTT	CASTDGPYLNTEAFF
once	TRBV29-1	TRBJ2-7	TRBD1	TGCAGCGTTGAGGGGTCAGGGGGTCGCGAGCAGTACTTC	CSVEGSGGREQYF
many	TRBV6-2/TRBV6-3	TRBJ2-7	NA	TGTGCCAGCAGTGGACAAACCTACGAGCAGTACTTC	CASSGQTYEQYF
NA	TRBV11-2	TRBJ2-7	NA	TGTGCCAGCAGAATACATTGGGGGCAGGGGAGCTACGAGCAGTACTTC	CASRIHWGQGSYEQYF
few	TRBV19	TRBJ1-2	NA	TGTGCCACAAGCTCGGGACTCACCAACTATGGCTACACCTTC	CATSSGLTNYGYTF
NA	TRBV14	TRBJ2-5	NA	TGTGCCAGCAGCCAAGCCCCCGGGGAGACCCAGTACTTC	CASSQAPGETQYF
NA	TRBV20-1	TRBJ2-5	NA	TGCAGTGCTATTCCGGGACTCCCGTACCAAGAGACCCAGTACTTC	CSAIPGLPYQETQYF
few	TRBV30	TRBJ2-7	TRBD2	TGTGCCTGGAGAACCGGGACTAGCGGAGAGCAGTACTTC	CAWRTGTSGEQYF